This T cell receptor (beta chain) was sequenced for a study of T-cell memory formation after mild COVID-19. Study-wide findings and caveats: Mainly in CM and EM were contracting CD4+ clones; CD8+ were in EMRA. Memory cells collected pre-infection included some clones that later responded, suggesting cross-reactive memory joined. Among clones peaking at day 37 in the second wave, SARS-CoV-2 specificity remained unconfirmed.

This clonotype has at least ten counts. Its cognate antigen is unknown. A single record per CDR3 protein comes from TCRdb applying MiXCR to the 5' RACE reads. The table has around 250,000 distinct CDR3 sequences, approximately 9% seen once. In germline, CDR1 is MRHNA, CDR2 SNTAGT. CDR3 length equals 14 residues. V dropped 4 bases and J dropped 1; count of bases not matched to a gene: 0. V and J are TRBV6-4 and TRBJ2-3, with TRBD1 matching over 9 bases. The clonotype was recovered from a man aged 18 to 29 who had mild COVID-19 (a few samples of this study predate the infection). Cell type and time point are not known. The sequencing input was PBMCs or a T cell subset sorted from them (not recorded which). The CDR3 sequence is CASSGTGGTDTQYF. The CDR3 DNA is TGTGCCAGCAGTGGGACAGGGGGCACAGATACGCAGTATTTT.